These 2 T cell receptor beta chains share one sample of origin, sequenced in a study of T cells in Graves' hyperthyroidism and ophthalmopathy. The investigators amplified TCR beta CDR3 regions from RNA transcripts. First-round RT-PCR targeting the TCR CDR3 was performed with the HTBI primer set. TCRdb itself ran the multiplex PCR reads through MiXCR, one entry per CDR3 protein. The sample lists around 500,000 distinct CDR3 sequences, around an eighth occurring once. The specimen sequenced was blood. The receptors originated from a woman aged 18-30 years with Graves' hyperthyroidism.

Comments on this clonotype: This may stem from a read error, because a much larger clone lies one nucleotide away. The chain is built from TRBV2 and TRBJ1-1; TRBD1 is a possible D gene (5 bases). The V and J ends lost 8 bases and 9 bases respectively, with 13 bases between them. Germline CDR1 is SNHLY and CDR2 is FYNNEI. The CDR3 is 11 amino acids. The DNA for the CDR3 is TGTGCCAGCGACAGACAAGCCAAAGCTTTCTTT. It encodes CASDRQAKAFF.

In this sample, this clonotype turned up many times. The V call is TRBV19, the J call TRBJ1-1, with a weak D call TRBD1 (6 bases). The CDR3 spans 13 residues. The germline CDR1 and CDR2 sequences are LNHDA and SQIVND (reference sequence). V lost 0 bases, J lost 10 bases, and 12 bases lay in between. Here the CDR3 reads CASSIEQGVGAFF. The CDR3 DNA follows: TGTGCCAGTAGTATAGAACAGGGCGTCGGAGCTTTCTTT.